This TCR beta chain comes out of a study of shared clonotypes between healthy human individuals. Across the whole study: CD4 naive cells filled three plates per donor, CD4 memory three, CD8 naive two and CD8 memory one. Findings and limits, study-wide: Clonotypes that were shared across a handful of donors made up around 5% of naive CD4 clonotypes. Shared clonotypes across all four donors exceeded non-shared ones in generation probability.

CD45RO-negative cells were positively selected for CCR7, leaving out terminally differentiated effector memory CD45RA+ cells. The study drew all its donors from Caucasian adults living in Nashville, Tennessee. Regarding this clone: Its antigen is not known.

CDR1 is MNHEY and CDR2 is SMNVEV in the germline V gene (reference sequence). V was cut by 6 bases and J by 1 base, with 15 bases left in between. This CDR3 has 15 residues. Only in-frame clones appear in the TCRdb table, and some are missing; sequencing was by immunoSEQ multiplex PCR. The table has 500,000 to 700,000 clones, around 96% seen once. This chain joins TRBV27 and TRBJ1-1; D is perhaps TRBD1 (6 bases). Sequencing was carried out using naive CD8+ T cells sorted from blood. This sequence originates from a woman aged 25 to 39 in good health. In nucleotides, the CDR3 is TGTGCCAGCAGCAGGTGGGGGGACAAGAACACTGAAGCTTTCTTT. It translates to CASSRWGDKNTEAFF.